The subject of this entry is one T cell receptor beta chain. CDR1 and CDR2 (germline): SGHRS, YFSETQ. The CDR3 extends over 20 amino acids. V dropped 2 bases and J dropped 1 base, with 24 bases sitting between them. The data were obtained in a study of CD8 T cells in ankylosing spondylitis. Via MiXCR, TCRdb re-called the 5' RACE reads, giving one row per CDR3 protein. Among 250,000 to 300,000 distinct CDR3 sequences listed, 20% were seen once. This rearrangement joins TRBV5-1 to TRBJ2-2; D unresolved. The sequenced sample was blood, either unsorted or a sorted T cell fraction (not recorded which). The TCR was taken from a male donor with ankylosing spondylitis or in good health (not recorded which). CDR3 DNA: TGCGCCAGCAGCTTACGATTTGCTGGTGCTAAATGGGAGAACACCGGGGAGCTGTTTTTT. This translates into CASSLRFAGAKWENTGELFF.